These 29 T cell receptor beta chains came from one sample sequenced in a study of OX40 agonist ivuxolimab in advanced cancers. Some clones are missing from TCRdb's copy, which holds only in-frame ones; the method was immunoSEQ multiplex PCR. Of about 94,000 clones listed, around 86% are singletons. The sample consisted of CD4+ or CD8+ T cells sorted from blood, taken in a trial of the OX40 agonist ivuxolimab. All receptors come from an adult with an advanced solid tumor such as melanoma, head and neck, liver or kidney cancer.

This CDR3 is CASTPGTGLNYGYTF. For the CDR3, the DNA is TGTGCCAGTACCCCCGGGACAGGCTTGAACTATGGCTACACCTTC. The rearrangement uses TRBV19 and TRBJ1-2; 8 bases line up with TRBD1. Per the germline V gene, CDR1 is LNHDA and CDR2 is SQIVND (reference sequence). The junction had 9 bases not matched to a gene; V was cut back by 7 bases and J by 2 bases. The CDR3 extends over 15 amino acids. Full variable domain (rest looked up from reference TRBV19 and TRBJ1-2): DGGITQSPKYLFRKEGQNVTLSCEQNLNHDAMYWYRQDPGQGLRLIYYSQIVNDFQKGDIAEGYSVSREKKESFPLTVTSAQKNPTAFYLCASTPGTGLNYGYTFGSGTRLTVV.

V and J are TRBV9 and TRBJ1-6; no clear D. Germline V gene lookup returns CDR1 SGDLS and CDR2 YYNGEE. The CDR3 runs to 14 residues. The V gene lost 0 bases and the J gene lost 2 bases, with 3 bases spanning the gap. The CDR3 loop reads CASSVGTYNSPLHF. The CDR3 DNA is TGTGCCAGCAGCGTAGGGACCTATAATTCACCCCTCCACTTT.

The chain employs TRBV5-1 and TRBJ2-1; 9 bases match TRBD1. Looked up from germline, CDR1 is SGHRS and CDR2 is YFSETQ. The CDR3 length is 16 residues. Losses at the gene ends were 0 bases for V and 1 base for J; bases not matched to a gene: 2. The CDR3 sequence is CASSLGGQGSYNEQFF. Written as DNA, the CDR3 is TGCGCCAGCAGCTTGGGCGGACAGGGGTCCTACAATGAGCAGTTCTTC.

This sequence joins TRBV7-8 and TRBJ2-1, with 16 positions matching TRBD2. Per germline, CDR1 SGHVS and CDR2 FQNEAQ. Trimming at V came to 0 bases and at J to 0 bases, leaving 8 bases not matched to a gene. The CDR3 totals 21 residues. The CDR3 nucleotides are TGTGCCAGCAGCTTAGCGCTGGGACTAGCGGGGGGGCCCAGCTCCTACAATGAGCAGTTCTTC. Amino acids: CASSLALGLAGGPSSYNEQFF.

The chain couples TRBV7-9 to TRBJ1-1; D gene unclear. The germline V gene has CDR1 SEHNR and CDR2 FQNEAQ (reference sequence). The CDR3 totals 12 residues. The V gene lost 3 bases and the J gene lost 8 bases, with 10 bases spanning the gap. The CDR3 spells CASSFGAAEAFF. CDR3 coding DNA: TGTGCCAGCAGCTTTGGAGCGGCAGAAGCTTTCTTT.

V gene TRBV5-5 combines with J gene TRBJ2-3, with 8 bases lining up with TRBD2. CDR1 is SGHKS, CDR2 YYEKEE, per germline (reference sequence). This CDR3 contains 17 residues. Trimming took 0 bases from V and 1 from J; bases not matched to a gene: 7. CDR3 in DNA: TGTGCCAGCAGCTTGGGCTTTAGCGGGGATCGCACAGATACGCAGTATTTT. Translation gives CASSLGFSGDRTDTQYF. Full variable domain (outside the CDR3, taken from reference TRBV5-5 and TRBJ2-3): DAGVTQSPTHLIKTRGQQVTLRCSPISGHKSVSWYQQVLGQGPQFIFQYYEKEERGRGNFPDRFSARQFPNYSSELNVNALLLGDSALYLCASSLGFSGDRTDTQYFGPGTRLTVL.

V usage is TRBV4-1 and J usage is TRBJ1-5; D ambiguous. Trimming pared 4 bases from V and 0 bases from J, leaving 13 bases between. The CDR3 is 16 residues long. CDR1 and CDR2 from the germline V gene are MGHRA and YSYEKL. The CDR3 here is CASSRESQNSNQPQHF. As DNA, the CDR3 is TGCGCCAGCAGCCGCGAGTCCCAGAATAGCAATCAGCCCCAGCATTTT.

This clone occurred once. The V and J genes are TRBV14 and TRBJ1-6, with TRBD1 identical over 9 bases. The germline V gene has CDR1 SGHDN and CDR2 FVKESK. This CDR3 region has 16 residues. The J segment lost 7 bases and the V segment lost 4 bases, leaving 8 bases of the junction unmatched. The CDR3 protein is CASSLLRDRDNSPLHF. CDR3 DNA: TGTGCCAGCAGCCTTCTCCGGGACAGGGACAATTCACCCCTCCACTTT. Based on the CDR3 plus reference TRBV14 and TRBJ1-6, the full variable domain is EAGVTQFPSHSVIEKGQTVTLRCDPISGHDNLYWYRRVMGKEIKFLLHFVKESKQDESGMPNNRFLAERTGGTYSTLKVQPAELEDSGVYFCASSLLRDRDNSPLHFGNGTRLTVT.

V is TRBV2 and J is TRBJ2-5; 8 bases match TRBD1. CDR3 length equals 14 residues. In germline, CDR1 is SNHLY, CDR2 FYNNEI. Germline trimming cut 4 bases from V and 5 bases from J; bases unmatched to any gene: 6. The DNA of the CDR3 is TGTGCCAGCAGTGTGGGCGGACAGGGTGAGACCCAGTACTTC. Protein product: CASSVGGQGETQYF.

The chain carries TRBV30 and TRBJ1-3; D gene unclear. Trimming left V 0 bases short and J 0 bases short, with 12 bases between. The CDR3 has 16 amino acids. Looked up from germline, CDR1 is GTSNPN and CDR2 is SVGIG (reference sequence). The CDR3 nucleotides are TGTGCCTGGAGTGTACGACGGGGTCCCTCTGGAAACACCATATATTTT. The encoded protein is CAWSVRRGPSGNTIYF.

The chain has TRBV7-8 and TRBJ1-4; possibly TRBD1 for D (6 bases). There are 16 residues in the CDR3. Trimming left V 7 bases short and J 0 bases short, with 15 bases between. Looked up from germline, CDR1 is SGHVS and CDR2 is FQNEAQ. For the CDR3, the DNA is TGTGCCAGCAAGACGACAGGACTAGCAACTAATGAAAAACTGTTTTTT. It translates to CASKTTGLATNEKLFF.

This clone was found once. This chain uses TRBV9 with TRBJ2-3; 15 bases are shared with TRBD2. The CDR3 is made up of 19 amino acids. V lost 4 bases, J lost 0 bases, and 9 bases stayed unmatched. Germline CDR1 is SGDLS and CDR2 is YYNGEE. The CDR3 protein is CASSFRGTSGGPSTDTQYF. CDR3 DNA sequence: TGTGCCAGCAGCTTCAGGGGGACTAGCGGGGGGCCAAGCACAGATACGCAGTATTTT.

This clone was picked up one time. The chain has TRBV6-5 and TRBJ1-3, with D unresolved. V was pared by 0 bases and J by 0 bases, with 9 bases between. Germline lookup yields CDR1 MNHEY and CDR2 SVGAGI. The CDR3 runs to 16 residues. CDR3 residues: CASSYSTQNSGNTIYF. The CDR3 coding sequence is TGTGCCAGCAGTTACTCAACTCAAAACTCTGGAAACACCATATATTTT.

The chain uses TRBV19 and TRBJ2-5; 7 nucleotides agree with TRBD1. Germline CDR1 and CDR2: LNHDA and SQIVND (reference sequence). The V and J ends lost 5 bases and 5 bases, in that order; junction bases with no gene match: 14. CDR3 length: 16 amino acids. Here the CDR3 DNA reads TGTGCCAGTAGTGAAATCCTGACAGGGACGGGTGAGACCCAGTACTTC. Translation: CASSEILTGTGETQYF.

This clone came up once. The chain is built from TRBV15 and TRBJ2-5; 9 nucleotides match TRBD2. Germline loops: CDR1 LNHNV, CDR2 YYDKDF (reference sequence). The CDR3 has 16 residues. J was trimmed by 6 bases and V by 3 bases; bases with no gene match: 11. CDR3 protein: CATSRGSSGVGQTQYF. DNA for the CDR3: TGTGCCACCAGCAGGGGATCTAGCGGGGTCGGGCAGACCCAGTACTTC.

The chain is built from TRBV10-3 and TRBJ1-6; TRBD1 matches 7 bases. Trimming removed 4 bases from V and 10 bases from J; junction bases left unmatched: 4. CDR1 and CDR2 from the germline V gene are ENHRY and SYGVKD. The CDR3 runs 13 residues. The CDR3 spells CAISGQGHSPLHF. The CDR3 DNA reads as TGTGCCATCAGTGGACAGGGACACTCACCCCTCCACTTT.

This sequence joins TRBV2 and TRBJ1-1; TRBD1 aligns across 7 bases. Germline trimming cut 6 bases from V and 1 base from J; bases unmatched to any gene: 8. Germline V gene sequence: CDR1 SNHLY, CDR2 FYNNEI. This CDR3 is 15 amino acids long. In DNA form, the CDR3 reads TGTGCCAGCAGCCCCCCGGGGGACAGGAACACTGAAGCTTTCTTT. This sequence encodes CASSPPGDRNTEAFF.

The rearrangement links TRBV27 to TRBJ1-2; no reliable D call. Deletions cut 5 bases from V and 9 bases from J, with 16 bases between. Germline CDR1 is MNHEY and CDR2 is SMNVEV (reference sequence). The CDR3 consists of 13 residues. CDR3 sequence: CASSRPDLTSYTF. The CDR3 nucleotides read TGTGCCAGCAGTCGCCCCGACCTGACGAGCTACACCTTC.

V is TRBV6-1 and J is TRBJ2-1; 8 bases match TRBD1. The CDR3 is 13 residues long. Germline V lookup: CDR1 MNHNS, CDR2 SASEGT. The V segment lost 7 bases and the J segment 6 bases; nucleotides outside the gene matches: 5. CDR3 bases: TGTGCCAGCAACCACAGGGGGTTCAATGAGCAGTTCTTC. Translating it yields CASNHRGFNEQFF.

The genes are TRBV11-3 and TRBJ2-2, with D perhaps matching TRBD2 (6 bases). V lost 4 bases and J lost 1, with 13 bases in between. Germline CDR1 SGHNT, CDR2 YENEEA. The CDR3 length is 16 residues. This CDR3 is CASSSAAGLNTGELFF. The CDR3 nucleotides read TGTGCCAGCAGCTCAGCCGCGGGGCTGAACACCGGGGAGCTGTTTTTT.

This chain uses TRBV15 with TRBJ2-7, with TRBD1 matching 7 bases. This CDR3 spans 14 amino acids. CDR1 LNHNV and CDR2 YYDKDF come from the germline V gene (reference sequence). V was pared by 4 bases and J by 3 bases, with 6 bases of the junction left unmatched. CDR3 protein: CATSIGQANYEQYF. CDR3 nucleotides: TGTGCCACCAGCATCGGACAGGCGAACTACGAGCAGTACTTC. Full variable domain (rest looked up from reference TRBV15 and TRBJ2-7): DAMVIQNPRYQVTQFGKPVTLSCSQTLNHNVMYWYQQKSSQAPKLLFHYYDKDFNNEADTPDNFQSRRPNTSFCFLDIRSPGLGDTAMYLCATSIGQANYEQYFGPGTRLTVT.

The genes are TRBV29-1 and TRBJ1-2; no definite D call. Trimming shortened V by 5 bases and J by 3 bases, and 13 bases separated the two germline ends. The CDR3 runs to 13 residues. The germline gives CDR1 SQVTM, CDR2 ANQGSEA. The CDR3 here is CSVPPENHYGYTF. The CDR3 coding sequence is TGCAGCGTTCCCCCGGAGAATCACTATGGCTACACCTTC.

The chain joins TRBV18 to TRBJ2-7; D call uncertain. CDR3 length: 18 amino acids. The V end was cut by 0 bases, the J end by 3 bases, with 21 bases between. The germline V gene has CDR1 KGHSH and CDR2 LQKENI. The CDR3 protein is CASSPPVSNSASRYEQYF. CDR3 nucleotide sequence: TGTGCCAGCTCACCACCTGTGAGCAACAGCGCAAGTCGCTACGAGCAGTACTTC.

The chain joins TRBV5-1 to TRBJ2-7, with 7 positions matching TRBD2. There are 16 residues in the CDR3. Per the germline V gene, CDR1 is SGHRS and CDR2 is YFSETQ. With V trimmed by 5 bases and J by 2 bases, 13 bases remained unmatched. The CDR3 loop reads CASRPESGALPYEQYF. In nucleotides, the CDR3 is TGCGCCAGCAGACCGGAAAGCGGGGCATTACCCTACGAGCAGTACTTC.

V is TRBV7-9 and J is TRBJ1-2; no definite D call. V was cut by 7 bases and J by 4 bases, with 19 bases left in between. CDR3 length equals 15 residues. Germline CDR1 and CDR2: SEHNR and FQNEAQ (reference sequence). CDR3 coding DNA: TGTGCCAGCACCCCGAGTGGAGGCCTCAGCTATGGCTACACCTTC. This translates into CASTPSGGLSYGYTF.

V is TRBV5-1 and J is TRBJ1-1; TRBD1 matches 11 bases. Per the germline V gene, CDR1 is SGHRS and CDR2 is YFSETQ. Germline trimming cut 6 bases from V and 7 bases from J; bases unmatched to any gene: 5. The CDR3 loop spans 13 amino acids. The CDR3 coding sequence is TGCGCCAGCATCCGGGACAGGGGGGATGAAGCTTTCTTT. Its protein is CASIRDRGDEAFF. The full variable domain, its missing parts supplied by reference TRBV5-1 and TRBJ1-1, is KAGVTQTPRYLIKTRGQQVTLSCSPISGHRSVSWYQQTPGQGLQFLFEYFSETQRNKGNFPGRFSGRQFSNSRSEMNVSTLELGDSALYLCASIRDRGDEAFFGQGTRLTVV.

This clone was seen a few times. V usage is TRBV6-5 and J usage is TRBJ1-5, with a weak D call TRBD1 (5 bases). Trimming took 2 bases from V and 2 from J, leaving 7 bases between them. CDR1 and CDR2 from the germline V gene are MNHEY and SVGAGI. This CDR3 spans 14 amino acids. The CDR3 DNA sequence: TGTGCCAGCAGTTACGCCAGGGGCAATCAGCCCCAGCATTTT. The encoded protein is CASSYARGNQPQHF.

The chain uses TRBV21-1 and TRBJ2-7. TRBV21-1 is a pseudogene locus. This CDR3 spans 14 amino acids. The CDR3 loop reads CASTSASSPYEQYF. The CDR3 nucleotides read TGTGCCAGCACTTCGGCGAGCAGTCCATACGAGCAGTACTTC.

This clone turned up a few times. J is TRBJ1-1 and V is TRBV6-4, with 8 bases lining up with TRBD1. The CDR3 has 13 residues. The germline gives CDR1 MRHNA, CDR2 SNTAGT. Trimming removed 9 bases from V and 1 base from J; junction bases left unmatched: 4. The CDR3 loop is CASGQGRNTEAFF. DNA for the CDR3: TGTGCCAGTGGACAGGGACGGAACACTGAAGCTTTCTTT.